Below, 25 T cell receptor beta chains from the same sample are listed, as sequenced in a study of blood T cell repertoires in COVID-19. Data came from immunoSEQ multiplex PCR; TCRdb stores just in-frame clones and leaves some out. Among some 76,000 clones listed, around 86% were seen once. The sequencing input was peripheral blood. The receptor set was obtained from a woman between 18 and 29 years old with acute or convalescent COVID-19.

V is TRBV6-1 and J is TRBJ2-7, with 12 nucleotides matching TRBD1. The germline gives CDR1 MNHNS, CDR2 SASEGT. There are 20 residues in the CDR3. The J segment lost 5 bases and the V segment lost 4 bases, leaving 21 bases of the junction unmatched. This CDR3 reads CASSASKGQGALLDMDEQYF. The CDR3 region has the DNA TGTGCCAGCAGTGCCTCCAAGGGACAGGGGGCCCTCTTGGATATGGACGAGCAGTACTTC.

This chain links TRBV5-1 with TRBJ2-5, with D possibly TRBD2 on 6 matching bases. The germline V and J ends were trimmed by 2 bases and 5 bases, with 22 bases remaining between them. The CDR3 covers 17 residues. Germline loops: CDR1 SGHRS, CDR2 YFSETQ. CDR3: CASSLGSGTGATETQYF. The CDR3, as DNA: TGCGCCAGCAGCTTAGGATCTGGGACGGGAGCGACGGAGACCCAGTACTTC.

This clone has just one count. The rearrangement links TRBV12-3 or TRBV12-4 to TRBJ1-1, with D perhaps matching TRBD1 (5 bases). The V gene lost 1 base and the J gene lost 10 bases, with 10 bases spanning the gap. CDR3 length equals 12 residues. The CDR3: CASSLGQGLAFF. CDR3 DNA sequence: TGTGCCAGCAGTTTAGGGCAGGGTCTAGCTTTCTTT.

This rearrangement joins TRBV30 to TRBJ2-3; 8 bases line up with TRBD2. Per the germline V gene, CDR1 is GTSNPN and CDR2 is SVGIG (reference sequence). CDR3 length: 15 amino acids. Trimming cost V 0 bases and J 4 bases; bases outside gene matches: 6. This CDR3 reads CAWSVPRGGPDTQYF. The CDR3 DNA follows: TGTGCCTGGAGTGTCCCTCGGGGGGGCCCAGATACGCAGTATTTT.

V gene TRBV27 combines with J gene TRBJ2-1; 8 nucleotides match TRBD1. Germline V gene data show CDR1 as MNHEY and CDR2 as SMNVEV (reference sequence). This CDR3 has 12 amino acids. CDR3 residues: CVTRQGLNEQFF. CDR3 DNA sequence: TGTGTGACGCGACAGGGGTTAAATGAGCAGTTCTTC.

The chain carries TRBV3-1 (or the pseudogene TRBV3-2) and TRBJ1-1; D is unresolved. CDR3 length: 16 residues. V lost 2 bases, J lost 0 bases, and 13 bases lay in between. Germline V gene data show CDR1 as LGHDT and CDR2 as YNNKEL (reference sequence). This CDR3 is CASSQFMELMNTEAFF. The CDR3 DNA is TGTGCCAGCAGCCAATTTATGGAGCTTATGAACACTGAAGCTTTCTTT.

V usage is TRBV7-2 and J usage is TRBJ1-5; D gene ambiguous. Trimming removed 2 bases from V and 7 bases from J, with 15 bases in between. Germline V gives CDR1 SGHTA, CDR2 FQGNSA. The CDR3 is 15 residues long. The CDR3 region has the DNA TGTGCCAGCAGCTTAAGGGCGGAGGGCGGGCAGCCCCAGCATTTT. It codes for CASSLRAEGGQPQHF.

The V and J genes are TRBV19 and TRBJ1-4; no clear D gene. This CDR3 is 13 amino acids long. CDR1 is LNHDA and CDR2 is SQIVND in the germline V gene (reference sequence). Trimming took off 5 bases at V and 4 bases at J, with 8 bases between the two ends. The CDR3 here is CASSWRINEKLFF. The CDR3 DNA follows: TGTGCCAGTAGTTGGAGGATTAATGAAAAACTGTTTTTT.

The sample holds one count of this clone. V gene TRBV12-5 combines with J gene TRBJ2-1; TRBD1 matches 7 bases. The germline gives CDR1 LGHNT, CDR2 FRNRAP. This CDR3 has 15 amino acids. J gave up 6 bases and V 5 bases, and 10 bases lay outside the gene matches. CDR3 protein: CASGLQSDRVNEQFF. DNA of the CDR3: TGTGCTAGTGGTCTCCAATCCGACAGGGTCAATGAGCAGTTCTTC.

The rearrangement uses TRBV4-3 and TRBJ1-2; 9 bases are shared with TRBD1. In germline, CDR1 is LGHNA, CDR2 YSLEER. J gave up 5 bases and V 4 bases, and 5 bases lay outside the gene matches. The CDR3 length is 14 residues. CDR3 nucleotides: TGCGCCAGCAGCCCCACAGGGGGCCTATATGGCTACACCTTC. It specifies CASSPTGGLYGYTF.

This clone was observed a few times. This rearrangement joins TRBV6-5 to TRBJ2-5, with 14 bases aligning to TRBD2. The CDR3 length is 14 residues. CDR1 and CDR2 from the germline V gene are MNHEY and SVGAGI. The ends lost 4 bases at V and 5 bases at J; junction bases unmatched: 0. CDR3 coding DNA: TGTGCCAGCAGTTGGACTAGCGGGGGGGAGACCCAGTACTTC. Translating gives CASSWTSGGETQYF.

Only a few counts were recorded for this clone. The rearrangement links TRBV2 to TRBJ1-2; possibly TRBD1 for D (5 bases). The CDR3 is 13 amino acids. V dropped 7 bases and J dropped 6 bases, with 15 bases sitting between them. Germline assignment: CDR1 SNHLY and CDR2 FYNNEI. CDR3 in amino acids: CASTPGGWDGYTF. The CDR3, as DNA: TGTGCCAGCACTCCCGGGGGATGGGATGGCTACACCTTC.

This rearrangement joins TRBV12-3 or TRBV12-4 to TRBJ1-1; no clear D. Trimming left V 3 bases short and J 1 base short, with 6 bases between. The CDR3 spans 13 residues. The CDR3 reads CASSLSGNTEAFF. CDR3 coding DNA: TGTGCCAGCAGTTTGAGTGGGAACACTGAAGCTTTCTTT.

This sequence joins TRBV19 and TRBJ1-1, with 9 bases lining up with TRBD1. Looked up from germline, CDR1 is LNHDA and CDR2 is SQIVND (reference sequence). This CDR3 comprises 15 residues. With 7 bases clipped from V and 0 bases from J, the junction kept 6 bases outside the gene matches. The CDR3 nucleotides read TGTGCCAGTAACGAACAGGGGGCGATGAACACTGAAGCTTTCTTT. This sequence encodes CASNEQGAMNTEAFF.

The J gene is TRBJ2-7, the V gene TRBV4-3; D not certain. V lost 0 bases, J lost 4 bases, and 7 bases lay in between. The germline CDR1 and CDR2 sequences are LGHNA and YSLEER. This CDR3 is built from 13 residues. CDR3 protein: CASSQDSGYEQYF. DNA of the CDR3: TGCGCCAGCAGCCAAGATTCCGGGTACGAGCAGTACTTC.

This chain uses TRBV7-9 with TRBJ1-2; 7 positions match TRBD1. The trim removed 5 bases at V and 0 bases at J, leaving 3 bases unmatched. The CDR3 extends over 14 amino acids. Germline V gene data show CDR1 as SEHNR and CDR2 as FQNEAQ (reference sequence). CDR3 sequence: CASSQGQTNYGYTF. CDR3 coding DNA: TGTGCCAGCAGCCAGGGACAGACTAACTATGGCTACACCTTC.

This rearrangement joins TRBV12-3 or TRBV12-4 to TRBJ2-7; 8 nucleotides line up with TRBD1. The J segment lost 6 bases and the V segment lost 6 bases, leaving 4 bases of the junction unmatched. The CDR3 has 12 amino acids. CDR3 nucleotides: TGTGCCAGCAGACAGGGGGTGGGCGAGCAGTACTTC. The encoded protein is CASRQGVGEQYF.

The chain links TRBV5-1 to TRBJ1-2, with TRBD1 identical over 9 bases. V dropped 4 bases and J dropped 13; count of bases not matched to a gene: 5. CDR1 is SGHRS, CDR2 YFSETQ, per germline. CDR3 length equals 11 residues. CDR3 DNA sequence: TGCGCCAGCAGCACGGGACAGGGTTTCACCTTC. It is translated as CASSTGQGFTF. The variable domain in full, with the rest retrieved from reference TRBV5-1 and TRBJ1-2, is KAGVTQTPRYLIKTRGQQVTLSCSPISGHRSVSWYQQTPGQGLQFLFEYFSETQRNKGNFPGRFSGRQFSNSRSEMNVSTLELGDSALYLCASSTGQGFTFGSGTRLTVV.

The chain employs TRBV9 and TRBJ2-2, with 8 bases matching TRBD2. Losses at the gene ends were 3 bases for V and 2 bases for J; bases not matched to a gene: 6. Germline assignment: CDR1 SGDLS and CDR2 YYNGEE. This CDR3 spans 16 amino acids. The CDR3 protein is CASSGASGLNTGELFF. The CDR3 bases are TGTGCCAGCAGCGGGGCTAGCGGGTTAAACACCGGGGAGCTGTTTTTT.

The chain is built from TRBV11-2 and TRBJ1-1; D perhaps matches TRBD1 (5 bases). The CDR3 spans 14 residues. With 6 bases removed from V and 1 base from J, the gap between germline ends came to 12 bases. Germline CDR1 and CDR2: SGHAT and FQNNGV. The CDR3 DNA sequence: TGTGCCAGCAGACCCCTCAGGGCGAACACTGAAGCTTTCTTT. Translation: CASRPLRANTEAFF.

The chain is built from TRBV5-1 and TRBJ2-7; D perhaps matches TRBD1 (6 bases). Germline V gives CDR1 SGHRS, CDR2 YFSETQ. Between the trimmed V and J ends, which lost 4 bases and 4 bases, there was a span of 12 bases. The CDR3 sequence is 13 residues long. CDR3 DNA sequence: TGCGCCAGCAGCCAAATGCAGGGGTACGAGCAGTACTTC. Translating it yields CASSQMQGYEQYF. Looking up the rest from reference TRBV5-1 and TRBJ2-7 gives the full variable domain: KAGVTQTPRYLIKTRGQQVTLSCSPISGHRSVSWYQQTPGQGLQFLFEYFSETQRNKGNFPGRFSGRQFSNSRSEMNVSTLELGDSALYLCASSQMQGYEQYFGPGTRLTVT.

The chain employs TRBV3-1 (or the pseudogene TRBV3-2) and TRBJ1-2; 7 bases line up with TRBD1. This CDR3 is built from 17 residues. V trimming: 4 bases; J trimming: 2 bases; junction bases outside the gene matches: 13. CDR1 is LGHDT and CDR2 is YNNKEL in the germline V gene (reference sequence). CDR3 nucleotide sequence: TGTGCCAGCAGCCCCTCGCGACAGGGAGCTGTCAACTATGGCTACACCTTC. Protein product: CASSPSRQGAVNYGYTF.

V gene TRBV2 combines with J gene TRBJ1-2, with TRBD1 as a possible D gene (5 bases). Between the trimmed V and J ends, which lost 7 bases and 3 bases, there was a span of 12 bases. Germline CDR1 is SNHLY and CDR2 is FYNNEI. The CDR3 runs 13 residues. CDR3 nucleotides: TGTGCCAGCACCCTCGGCAGGGACTATGGCTACACCTTC. Protein product: CASTLGRDYGYTF.

CDR3: CASSRKGDEKLFF. The CDR3 nucleotides read TGTGCCAGTAGTAGAAAAGGAGATGAAAAACTGTTTTTT. This sequence joins TRBV19 and TRBJ1-4, with no clear D. Between the trimmed V and J ends, which lost 4 bases and 6 bases, there was a span of 9 bases. From germline, CDR1 is LNHDA and CDR2 SQIVND (reference sequence). This CDR3 has 13 amino acids. Drawing the rest from reference TRBV19 and TRBJ1-4, the complete variable domain is DGGITQSPKYLFRKEGQNVTLSCEQNLNHDAMYWYRQDPGQGLRLIYYSQIVNDFQKGDIAEGYSVSREKKESFPLTVTSAQKNPTAFYLCASSRKGDEKLFFGSGTQLSVL.

This sequence joins TRBV15 and TRBJ2-3, with 14 bases identical to TRBD2. Germline V gives CDR1 LNHNV, CDR2 YYDKDF (reference sequence). This CDR3 is built from 19 residues. Unmatched junction bases numbered 11, after V lost 1 base and J lost 5 bases. The CDR3: CATSRGRGGLAGELDTQYF. DNA for the CDR3: TGTGCCACCAGCAGAGGTCGTGGGGGACTAGCGGGAGAACTAGATACGCAGTATTTT.